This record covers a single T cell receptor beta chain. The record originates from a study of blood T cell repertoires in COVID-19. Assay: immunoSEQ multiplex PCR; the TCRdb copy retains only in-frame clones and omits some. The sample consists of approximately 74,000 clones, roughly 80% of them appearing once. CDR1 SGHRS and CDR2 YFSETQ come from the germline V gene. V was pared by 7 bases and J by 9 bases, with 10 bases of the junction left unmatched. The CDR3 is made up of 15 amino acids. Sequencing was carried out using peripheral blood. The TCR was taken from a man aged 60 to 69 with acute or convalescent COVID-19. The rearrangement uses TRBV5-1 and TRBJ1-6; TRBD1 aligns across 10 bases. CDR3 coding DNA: TGCGCCAGCCGGAGGGTGACAGGGGGCGCTTCACCCCTCCACTTT. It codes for CASRRVTGGASPLHF.